Presented here are 11 T cell receptor beta chains from one specimen sequenced in a study of shared clonotypes between healthy human individuals. Repertoires were generated with immunoSEQ multiplex PCR, while TCRdb's copy carries only in-frame clones and drops some. The sample has fewer than 650,000 clones, approximately 80% seen once; the top ten hold under 15%. Sequences were obtained from PBMCs. The receptors derive from a woman between 40 and 55 years old in good health. Some clones in this sample may be carry-over from other donors' samples.

The gene calls are TRBV30 and TRBJ2-7; TRBD2 matches 7 bases. Germline V gene data show CDR1 as GTSNPN and CDR2 as SVGIG (reference sequence). The CDR3 covers 12 residues. The CDR3 DNA reads TGTGCTATACGGGAGGAGGTCTACGAGCAGTACTTC. Translated: CAIREEVYEQYF.

The chain links TRBV10-3 to TRBJ1-1; D may be TRBD1 (6 bases). The germline gives CDR1 ENHRY, CDR2 SYGVKD. V was shortened by 1 base and J by 3 bases, with 12 bases between the two germline ends. This CDR3 is 15 amino acids long. The CDR3 loop reads CAISELGARDTEAFF. CDR3 nucleotides: TGTGCCATCAGTGAGTTGGGGGCGCGTGACACTGAAGCTTTCTTT.

The chain combines TRBV19 with TRBJ2-3; D unclear. V lost 6 bases and J lost 8, with 15 bases in between. CDR1 is LNHDA, CDR2 SQIVND, per germline (reference sequence). CDR3 size: 13 residues. The CDR3 DNA reads TGTGCCAGTAGCCCCCCCAACTATGGTACGCAGTATTTT. Translating gives CASSPPNYGTQYF.

This clone showed up just a few times. V is TRBV4-2 and J is TRBJ2-1; 9 positions agree with TRBD2. Germline CDR1 LGHNA, CDR2 YNFKEQ. With V trimmed by 1 base and J by 2 bases, 3 bases remained unmatched. CDR3 length equals 16 residues. The CDR3 loop is CASSQGTSEAYNEQFF. The CDR3 nucleotides read TGTGCCAGCAGCCAAGGGACTAGCGAGGCCTACAATGAGCAGTTCTTC.

The chain is built from TRBV4-3 and TRBJ2-1; tentatively, D is TRBD1 (5 bases). The germline CDR1 and CDR2 sequences are LGHNA and YSLEER. This CDR3 contains 16 residues. The V end lost 1 base, the J end lost 5 bases, and 15 bases lay between the germline ends. The CDR3 spells CASSQAPRVTHNEQFF. CDR3 sequence (DNA): TGCGCCAGCAGCCAAGCCCCCAGGGTAACCCACAATGAGCAGTTCTTC.

DNA for the CDR3: TGTGCCAGCAGTTACTCGCGGTGGCCGACCTACGAGCAGTACTTC. The encoded protein is CASSYSRWPTYEQYF. The V call is TRBV6-5, the J call TRBJ2-7; no reliable D call. Germline CDR1 is MNHEY and CDR2 is SVGAGI. CDR3 size: 15 residues. With 0 bases removed from V and 2 bases from J, the gap between germline ends came to 11 bases.

This chain joins TRBV6-6 and TRBJ1-3; D unresolved. The V gene's germline CDR1 is MNHNY and CDR2 SVGAGI (reference sequence). The CDR3 extends over 15 amino acids. V was cut by 4 bases and J by 0 bases, with 10 bases left in between. As DNA, the CDR3 is TGTGCCAGCAGTTTCGCGGGCGACTCTGGAAACACCATATATTTT. Its protein is CASSFAGDSGNTIYF.

This clone was observed a handful of times. The rearrangement joins TRBV6-5 to TRBJ2-3, with a possible D match to TRBD1 (5 bases). The CDR3 loop spans 14 amino acids. Trimming stripped 6 bases from V and 0 bases from J, with 10 bases between. CDR1 and CDR2 from the germline V gene are MNHEY and SVGAGI. The CDR3, as DNA: TGTGCCAGCAGGAGGACAACGAGCACAGATACGCAGTATTTT. This translates into CASRRTTSTDTQYF.

The V call is TRBV27, the J call TRBJ2-7, with TRBD2 identical over 8 bases. Germline V gene lookup returns CDR1 MNHEY and CDR2 SMNVEV (reference sequence). The CDR3 runs 16 residues. V shed 5 bases and J 0 bases; nucleotides not matched to a gene: 9. The CDR3 coding sequence is TGTGCCAGCAGTCCACTGACTAGCGCAAGCTCCTACGAGCAGTACTTC. Translated: CASSPLTSASSYEQYF.

This clone has only one observation. At one end, the junction sequence differs from germline, possibly due to a read error. The rearrangement joins TRBV29-1 to TRBJ1-1; no clear D. This CDR3 is built from 14 residues. Germline V lookup: CDR1 SQVTM, CDR2 ANQGSEA. The DNA for the CDR3 is TGCAGCGTTGTCCTAACCCTGGGTGGGATTGAAGCTTCCTTT. As protein: CSVVLTLGGIEASF.

The V gene is TRBV5-6, the J gene TRBJ2-5; D may be TRBD2 (6 bases). V was trimmed by 2 bases and J by 5 bases, leaving 13 bases between them. The CDR3 totals 14 residues. Germline-derived CDR1 and CDR2 are SGHDT and YYEEEE. CDR3 region: CASSFGASAETQYF. Here the CDR3 DNA reads TGTGCCAGCAGCTTTGGAGCTAGCGCCGAGACCCAGTACTTC.